The next 21 T cell receptor beta chains were all read from a single sample in a study of regulatory T cells in long-lasting Graves disease. This sample's time point: newly diagnosed GD, antithyroid drugs for less than 3 months. PBMCs provided the RNA from which the TCR library was made. The authors built TCR beta libraries using iRepertoire HTBI primers and Arm-PCR of CDR3 regions. TCRdb redid the calling of the multiplex PCR reads with MiXCR, one entry per CDR3 protein. The sample has fewer than 500,000 distinct CDR3 sequences; 15% to 20% are singletons. These data also formed part of another study, on T cells in Graves' hyperthyroidism and ophthalmopathy.

Sequenced material: peripheral blood mononuclear cells (PBMCs), taken at new diagnosis, from a patient treated with antithyroid drugs. The source is a man aged 35 to 55 with Graves disease.

This clonotype showed up many times. The chain has TRBV30 and TRBJ1-5; D unresolved. The CDR3 has 13 residues. The V gene lost 2 bases and the J gene lost 3 bases, with 8 bases spanning the gap. CDR1 GTSNPN and CDR2 SVGIG come from the germline V gene (reference sequence). The CDR3 protein is CAWSMTDNQPQHF. For the CDR3, the DNA is TGTGCCTGGAGTATGACGGACAATCAGCCCCAGCATTTT.

The V gene is TRBV5-1, the J gene TRBJ2-5, with 9 bases identical to TRBD2. The CDR3 runs 16 residues. J lost 5 bases, V lost 4 bases, and 12 bases had no gene match. Germline V gene lookup returns CDR1 SGHRS and CDR2 YFSETQ. For the CDR3, the DNA is TGCGCCAGCAGCCAGGGCGTTAGCGGGAGCTGGGAGACCCAGTACTTC. Its protein product is CASSQGVSGSWETQYF.

The chain employs TRBV10-3 and TRBJ2-1; TRBD2 matches 9 bases. This CDR3 comprises 16 residues. V lost 3 bases, J lost 6 bases, and 9 bases stayed unmatched. Germline values: CDR1 ENHRY, CDR2 SYGVKD. The CDR3 reads CAISDGASGTLNEQFF. The DNA for the CDR3 is TGTGCCATCAGTGATGGGGCTAGCGGGACCCTCAATGAGCAGTTCTTC.

This clonotype was detected only a few times. This chain links TRBV6-1 with TRBJ2-7; 7 nucleotides align to TRBD1. The ends lost 6 bases at V and 3 bases at J; junction bases unmatched: 2. Germline values: CDR1 MNHNS, CDR2 SASEGT. CDR3 size: 12 residues. As DNA, the CDR3 is TGTGCCAGCAGGGGACAGTTCTACGAGCAGTACTTC. Its translation is CASRGQFYEQYF.

This clonotype was seen ten or more times. The genes are TRBV20-1 and TRBJ2-7; maybe TRBD1 (6 bases). V lost 0 bases, J lost 2 bases, and 11 bases lay in between. The CDR3 consists of 14 residues. The germline gives CDR1 DFQATT, CDR2 SNEGSKA (reference sequence). CDR3 nucleotides: TGCAGTGCTAGAGACCGCAGGGGTCCCTACGAGCAGTACTTC. Translating gives CSARDRRGPYEQYF.

V and J are TRBV24-1 and TRBJ2-5, with D possibly matching TRBD2 (5 bases). Germline V gene sequence: CDR1 KGHDR, CDR2 SFDVKD. The CDR3 consists of 16 residues. V was trimmed by 1 base and J by 2 bases, leaving 13 bases between them. This CDR3 reads CATSDLYGSGQETQYF. DNA for the CDR3: TGTGCCACCAGTGATTTATACGGCAGCGGACAAGAGACCCAGTACTTC.

There are many counts of this clonotype. The chain carries TRBV3-1 and TRBJ2-1; no clear D gene. CDR1 is LGHDT, CDR2 YNNKEL, per germline (reference sequence). The CDR3 loop spans 16 amino acids. V gave up 3 bases and J gave up 5 bases, with 17 bases separating them. The CDR3 here is CASSHLERDLNNEQFF. As DNA, the CDR3 is TGTGCCAGCAGCCACCTCGAAAGGGATCTTAACAATGAGCAGTTCTTC.

V is TRBV2 and J is TRBJ2-4; 11 nucleotides agree with TRBD2. V shed 6 bases, J shed 1 base, and the junction held 5 bases outside the gene matches. Germline values: CDR1 SNHLY, CDR2 FYNNEI. CDR3 length: 16 amino acids. The CDR3 sequence is CASSGTSGGAKNIQYF. CDR3 sequence (DNA): TGTGCCAGCAGCGGGACTAGCGGAGGGGCCAAAAACATTCAGTACTTC.

This clonotype appeared a single time. This sequence joins TRBV2 and TRBJ2-3; 12 bases are shared with TRBD1. The J call may be wrong; the DNA end is better matched by TRBJ2-5. Germline loops: CDR1 SNHLY, CDR2 FYNNEI. The CDR3 is made up of 15 amino acids. CDR3 amino acids: CASTPGTGGRETQYF. The DNA of the CDR3 is TGTGCCAGCACTCCGGGGACAGGGGGCCGGGAGACCCAGTACTTC.

Many counts were recorded for this clonotype. The V gene is TRBV18, the J gene TRBJ2-7; 8 nucleotides agree with TRBD1. This CDR3 is 14 amino acids long. Germline CDR1 and CDR2: KGHSH and LQKENI. J gave up 4 bases and V 5 bases, and 7 bases lay outside the gene matches. The CDR3 region is CASSRAGQDYEQYF. The CDR3 coding sequence is TGTGCCAGCTCAAGGGCGGGACAGGATTACGAGCAGTACTTC.

This clonotype was detected only a few times. The chain employs TRBV19 and TRBJ1-5; D may be TRBD1 (5 bases). The V and J ends lost 10 bases and 0 bases respectively, with 16 bases between them. Germline CDR1 and CDR2: LNHDA and SQIVND (reference sequence). The CDR3 runs to 15 residues. CDR3 bases: TGTGCCACCCAACCGCCGGGGGGTAGCAATCAGCCCCAGCATTTT. Translated: CATQPPGGSNQPQHF.

V gene TRBV9 combines with J gene TRBJ2-3; D unresolved. The V end was cut by 5 bases, the J end by 2 bases, with 15 bases between. The CDR3 runs to 15 residues. The germline V gene has CDR1 SGDLS and CDR2 YYNGEE. The CDR3 protein is CASSAAAVITDTQYF. CDR3 nucleotide sequence: TGTGCCAGCAGTGCCGCGGCGGTAATCACAGATACGCAGTATTTT.

This clonotype was seen many times. The chain combines TRBV4-1 with TRBJ2-7; D is possibly TRBD2 (6 bases). The ends were cut back, 0 bases at V and 9 bases at J, with 15 bases in the middle. CDR1 is MGHRA and CDR2 is YSYEKL in the germline V gene. The CDR3 length is 14 residues. CDR3 region: CASSQDPTAGGQYF. In nucleotides, the CDR3 is TGCGCCAGCAGCCAAGATCCGACAGCGGGTGGGCAGTACTTC.

Only a few counts were recorded for this clonotype. The chain links TRBV28 to TRBJ1-2; 8 bases are shared with TRBD1. The germline CDR1 and CDR2 sequences are MDHEN and SYDVKM. J lost 6 bases, V lost 3 bases, and 3 bases had no gene match. CDR3 length: 13 amino acids. This CDR3 reads CASSFGQGNGYTF. The CDR3, as DNA: TGTGCCAGCAGTTTCGGACAGGGCAATGGCTACACCTTC.

This clonotype was counted many times. The J gene is TRBJ2-3, the V gene TRBV24-1, with D perhaps TRBD2 (5 bases). Germline values: CDR1 KGHDR, CDR2 SFDVKD. This CDR3 region has 12 residues. Between the trimmed V and J ends, which lost 4 bases and 5 bases, there was a span of 6 bases. CDR3 sequence: CATSETIDTQYF. In DNA, the CDR3 is TGTGCCACCAGTGAGACTATAGATACGCAGTATTTT.

This clonotype was counted ten times or more. This chain connects TRBV5-4 to TRBJ2-3; 9 nucleotides line up with TRBD2. Germline CDR1 reads SGHNT; CDR2 reads YYREEE (reference sequence). Germline trimming cut 0 bases from V and 2 bases from J; bases unmatched to any gene: 4. The length of the CDR3 is 16 residues. The CDR3 sequence is CASSLGQREVTDTQYF. CDR3 sequence (DNA): TGTGCCAGCAGCTTGGGCCAGCGGGAGGTCACAGATACGCAGTATTTT.

This clonotype has a count of ten or more. The chain is built from TRBV7-9 and TRBJ2-4; D is unclear. The CDR3 is 15 residues long. V was shortened by 5 bases and J by 6 bases, with 17 bases between the two germline ends. Germline CDR1 is SEHNR and CDR2 is FQNEAQ (reference sequence). The CDR3 protein is CASSPDHSQRNIQYF. The CDR3 DNA sequence: TGTGCCAGCAGCCCGGATCATAGTCAGAGAAACATTCAGTACTTC. The complete variable domain, with remaining parts taken from reference TRBV7-9 and TRBJ2-4, reads DTGVSQNPRHKITKRGQNVTFRCDPISEHNRLYWYRQTLGQGPEFLTYFQNEAQLEKSRLLSDRFSAERPKGSFSTLEIQRTEQGDSAMYLCASSPDHSQRNIQYFGAGTRLSVL.

The chain recombines TRBV4-1 with TRBJ2-1, with TRBD2 as a possible D gene (5 bases). CDR1 is MGHRA and CDR2 is YSYEKL in the germline V gene. The CDR3 sequence is 13 residues long. Trimming removed 1 base at V and 6 bases at J, with 7 bases between. The DNA of the CDR3 is TGCGCCAGCAGCCAAGTTCTAGCCAATGAGCAGTTCTTC. Residues: CASSQVLANEQFF.

This clonotype appeared many times. The V gene is TRBV5-1, the J gene TRBJ1-2; no clear D gene. The CDR3 runs to 17 residues. The V end lost 7 bases, the J end lost 8 bases, and 30 bases lay between the germline ends. CDR1 and CDR2 from the germline V gene are SGHRS and YFSETQ. The CDR3 sequence is CASRLSPAVATTEGYTF. The DNA of the CDR3 is TGCGCCAGCCGGTTGTCTCCCGCAGTGGCAACGACGGAAGGCTACACCTTC.

A word on this clonotype: This may come from a read error, since a much larger clone is one base off. This rearrangement joins TRBV28 to TRBJ2-7, with 7 bases aligning to TRBD1. The J call may be mistaken, given a closer DNA end match to TRBJ2-1. The CDR3 length is 13 residues. Germline CDR1 reads MDHEN; CDR2 reads SYDVKM. The CDR3 bases are TGTGCCAGTCTAAGGTCAGGGGGAGAGACCCAGTTCTTC. This gives the protein CASLRSGGETQFF.

The table lists this clonotype with many counts. This chain joins TRBV5-1 and TRBJ2-7; D is perhaps TRBD2 (6 bases). The CDR3 extends over 16 amino acids. Germline assignment: CDR1 SGHRS and CDR2 YFSETQ. Between the trimmed V and J ends, which lost 4 bases and 0 bases, there was a span of 17 bases. The chain's CDR3 is CASSMGGTADSYEQYF. The CDR3, as DNA: TGCGCCAGCAGCATGGGGGGTACCGCAGACTCCTACGAGCAGTACTTC.